These 7 T cell receptor beta chains originate from one sample sequenced in a study of shared T cell receptors in the human thymus. Generated by immunoSEQ multiplex PCR, the TCRdb table keeps only in-frame clones and is missing some. The sample records some 700,000 clones, approximately 83% being singletons. This sample was shared with a second study, whose subject was human thymus T cells.

Sequencing input: thymocytes. These receptors originate from a girl under three years old with a congenital heart defect.

J is TRBJ2-7 and V is TRBV28; 8 bases map to TRBD1. J lost 3 bases, V lost 3 bases, and 4 bases had no gene match. Per the germline V gene, CDR1 is MDHEN and CDR2 is SYDVKM. The CDR3 is made up of 14 amino acids. CDR3 nucleotide sequence: TGTGCCAGCAGTTTCGGACAGGGTGTCTACGAGCAGTACTTC. Translating it yields CASSFGQGVYEQYF.

CDR3 bases: TGCGCCAGCAGCCAAGATGCTGGCCGTACTGAGCAGTTCTTC. It specifies CASSQDAGRTEQFF. The chain links TRBV4-1 to TRBJ2-1; no definite D call. The CDR3 consists of 14 residues. The germline V gene encodes CDR1 MGHRA and CDR2 YSYEKL. Trimming took off 0 bases at V and 9 bases at J, with 12 bases between the two ends.

This clone has just one count. The gene calls are TRBV7-8 and TRBJ1-4; D unclear. The CDR3 has 16 amino acids. CDR1 and CDR2 (germline): SGHVS, FQNEAQ. V dropped 5 bases and J dropped 4 bases, with 17 bases sitting between them. The CDR3 nucleotides read TGTGCCAGCAGCGAACAAGCGAGCTGGAGTAATGAAAAACTGTTTTTT. Residues: CASSEQASWSNEKLFF.

J is TRBJ2-7 and V is TRBV5-8; maybe TRBD2 (5 bases). Per the germline V gene, CDR1 is SGHTS and CDR2 is YDEGEE. V was shortened by 5 bases and J by 6 bases, with 18 bases between the two germline ends. This CDR3 contains 14 residues. The CDR3 protein is CASRPPLEGVEQYF. The CDR3 nucleotides read TGTGCCAGCAGACCACCCCTTGAGGGAGTCGAGCAGTACTTC.

J is TRBJ1-2 and V is TRBV5-6; 9 nucleotides agree with TRBD1. Germline V CDR1 and CDR2: SGHDT, YYEEEE. The V segment lost 3 bases and the J segment 6 bases; nucleotides outside the gene matches: 6. This CDR3 contains 14 residues. The CDR3 nucleotides are TGTGCCAGCAGCTCGGGGGACAGGGACCATGGCTACACCTTC. Translating gives CASSSGDRDHGYTF.

The chain links TRBV28 to TRBJ2-7, with D possibly TRBD1 on 5 matching bases. There are 12 residues in the CDR3. The germline gives CDR1 MDHEN, CDR2 SYDVKM. The germline V and J ends were trimmed by 0 bases and 5 bases, with 5 bases remaining between them. The CDR3, as DNA: TGTGCCAGCAGTTTATGGGGGCACGAGCAGTACTTC. It yields the protein CASSLWGHEQYF.

In its sample, this clone was seen once. V gene TRBV4-1 combines with J gene TRBJ1-1, with D perhaps matching TRBD1 (5 bases). The CDR3 runs 17 residues. Looked up from germline, CDR1 is MGHRA and CDR2 is YSYEKL. The V and J ends lost 0 bases and 2 bases respectively, with 16 bases between them. The CDR3 reads CASSQDWIQGLNTEAFF. In nucleotides, the CDR3 is TGCGCCAGCAGCCAAGATTGGATCCAGGGTTTAAACACTGAAGCTTTCTTT.